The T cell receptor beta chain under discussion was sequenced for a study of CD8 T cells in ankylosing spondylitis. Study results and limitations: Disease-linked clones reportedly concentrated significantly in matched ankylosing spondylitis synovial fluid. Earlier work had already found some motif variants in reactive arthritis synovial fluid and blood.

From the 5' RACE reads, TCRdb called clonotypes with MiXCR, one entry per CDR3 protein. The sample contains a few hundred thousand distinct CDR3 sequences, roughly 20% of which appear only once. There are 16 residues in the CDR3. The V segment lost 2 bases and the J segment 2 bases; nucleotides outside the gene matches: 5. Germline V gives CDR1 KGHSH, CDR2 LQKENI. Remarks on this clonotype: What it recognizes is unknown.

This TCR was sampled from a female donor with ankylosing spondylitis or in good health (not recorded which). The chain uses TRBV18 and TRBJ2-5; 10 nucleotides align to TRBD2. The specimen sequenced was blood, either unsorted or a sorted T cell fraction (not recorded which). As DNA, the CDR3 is TGTGCCAGCTCACCAATGGCTAGCGGGAGACAAGAGACCCAGTACTTC. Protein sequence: CASSPMASGRQETQYF. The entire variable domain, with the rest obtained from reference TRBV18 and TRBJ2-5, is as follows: NAGVMQNPRHLVRRRGQEARLRCSPMKGHSHVYWYRQLPEEGLKFMVYLQKENIIDESGMPKERFSAEFPKEGPSILRIQQVVRGDSAAYFCASSPMASGRQETQYFGPGTRLLVL.